This passage covers 31 T cell receptor beta chains from one sample sequenced in a study of OX40 agonist ivuxolimab in advanced cancers. Using immunoSEQ multiplex PCR, the repertoire was profiled, and TCRdb retains in-frame clones only, with some absent. The sample carries about 50,000 clones, roughly 91% recorded once. The specimen comprised CD4+ or CD8+ T cells sorted from blood, sampled in a trial of the OX40 agonist ivuxolimab. All receptors derive from an adult with an advanced solid tumor such as melanoma, head and neck, liver or kidney cancer.

The chain employs TRBV28 and TRBJ2-1; no definite D call. CDR1 is MDHEN, CDR2 SYDVKM, per germline. The V gene lost 2 bases and the J gene lost 5 bases, with 10 bases spanning the gap. This CDR3 has 14 residues. The CDR3 DNA is TGTGCCAGCAGTTTACGTCAGAGACACAATGAGCAGTTCTTC. Its translation: CASSLRQRHNEQFF.

The chain is built from TRBV2 and TRBJ1-2; 8 positions agree with TRBD1. Trimming removed 9 bases from V and 6 bases from J; junction bases left unmatched: 6. The germline V gene encodes CDR1 SNHLY and CDR2 FYNNEI. This CDR3 contains 12 residues. The CDR3 region is CARSGTGDGYTF. DNA of the CDR3: TGTGCCAGATCCGGGACAGGTGATGGCTACACCTTC. The whole variable domain, remainder taken from reference TRBV2 and TRBJ1-2, is EPEVTQTPSHQVTQMGQEVILRCVPISNHLYFYWYRQILGQKVEFLVSFYNNEISEKSEIFDDQFSVERPDGSNFTLKIRSTKLEDSAMYFCARSGTGDGYTFGSGTRLTVV.

This clone was recorded only once. The chain recombines TRBV5-4 with TRBJ2-7, with TRBD2 identical over 13 bases. The CDR3 extends over 17 amino acids. Germline loops: CDR1 SGHNT, CDR2 YYREEE (reference sequence). V dropped 1 base and J dropped 2; count of bases not matched to a gene: 6. The CDR3 bases are TGTGCCAGCAGCTTGAAGGGACTAGCGGGAACACCCTACGAGCAGTACTTC. It codes for CASSLKGLAGTPYEQYF. The entire variable domain, with the rest obtained from reference TRBV5-4 and TRBJ2-7, is as follows: ETGVTQSPTHLIKTRGQQVTLRCSSQSGHNTVSWYQQALGQGPQFIFQYYREEENGRGNFPPRFSGLQFPNYSSELNVNALELDDSALYLCASSLKGLAGTPYEQYFGPGTRLTVT.

The J gene is TRBJ2-2, the V gene TRBV28; D is unclear. Trimming cost V 6 bases and J 0 bases, with 8 bases left between them. This CDR3 comprises 14 residues. Germline loops: CDR1 MDHEN, CDR2 SYDVKM. The CDR3, as DNA: TGTGCCAGCAGGATCTCGCCGAACACCGGGGAGCTGTTTTTT. Encoded protein: CASRISPNTGELFF.

The chain has TRBV4-3 and TRBJ2-3; 11 nucleotides match TRBD1. V trimming: 4 bases; J trimming: 4 bases; junction bases outside the gene matches: 4. The CDR3 totals 15 residues. CDR1 LGHNA and CDR2 YSLEER come from the germline V gene. In nucleotides, the CDR3 is TGCGCCAGCAGCCCGGGACAGGGGGTCGCAGATACGCAGTATTTT. As protein: CASSPGQGVADTQYF.

This chain uses TRBV6-1 with TRBJ2-1; D uncertain. Germline-derived CDR1 and CDR2 are MNHNS and SASEGT. The CDR3 contains 11 residues. Between the trimmed V and J ends, which lost 9 bases and 6 bases, there was a span of 9 bases. This chain's CDR3 is CASSLPNEQFF. CDR3 DNA sequence: TGTGCCAGTAGTTTGCCCAATGAGCAGTTCTTC.

Comments on this clone: An end of the junction differs from the germline gene, which may be a read error. The chain links TRBV7-8 to TRBJ2-2; D is uncertain. Germline loops: CDR1 SGHVS, CDR2 FQNEAQ. CDR3 size: 16 residues. CDR3 nucleotide sequence: TGTGCCAGCAGCTTGGGTGGGGTATCGAATACCGGGGAGCTGTTTTTT. It yields the protein CASSLGGVSNTGELFF.

The chain carries TRBV15 and TRBJ1-2; 7 nucleotides match TRBD1. The CDR3 has 13 amino acids. CDR1 and CDR2 (germline): LNHNV, YYDKDF (reference sequence). V dropped 8 bases and J dropped 7; count of bases not matched to a gene: 10. The CDR3 reads CATVDRVQSGYTF. The CDR3 region has the DNA TGTGCCACCGTCGACAGGGTTCAATCTGGCTACACCTTC.

The count of this clone is one. The chain couples TRBV11-2 to TRBJ2-7; either TRBD1 or TRBD2 may fit D (5 bases each). Germline assignment: CDR1 SGHAT and CDR2 FQNNGV. This CDR3 contains 13 residues. V lost 5 bases and J 3 bases, leaving 11 bases between the germline ends. In nucleotides, the CDR3 is TGTGCCAGCAGCCCGGGGACCGTCTACGAGCAGTACTTC. Translation gives CASSPGTVYEQYF.

The chain recombines TRBV19 with TRBJ1-2; possible D gene TRBD1, 6 bases. The germline V gene encodes CDR1 LNHDA and CDR2 SQIVND (reference sequence). This CDR3 contains 16 residues. Deletions cut 5 bases from V and 8 bases from J, with 24 bases between. The CDR3 bases are TGTGCCAGTAGTGGCGAGGGGGAAAGACCATGGAACGGCTACACCTTC. Its protein product is CASSGEGERPWNGYTF.

The chain links TRBV19 to TRBJ2-1, with D possibly being TRBD1 or TRBD2 (6 bases each). The CDR3 has 14 amino acids. Germline assignment: CDR1 LNHDA and CDR2 SQIVND (reference sequence). Trimming left V 8 bases short and J 1 base short, with 12 bases between. The CDR3 bases are TGTGCCAGTGCCGAGGGGGGTTCCTACAATGAGCAGTTCTTC. Encoded protein: CASAEGGSYNEQFF.

The chain links TRBV25-1 to TRBJ1-1; D call uncertain. CDR3 length: 15 amino acids. V was pared by 0 bases and J by 5 bases, with 13 bases between. Germline V lookup: CDR1 MGHDK, CDR2 SYGVNS. CDR3 amino acids: CASSEYSSRGTEAFF. The DNA for the CDR3 is TGTGCCAGCAGTGAATATTCAAGCCGAGGTACTGAAGCTTTCTTT.

This chain links TRBV19 with TRBJ2-7; D is undetermined. This CDR3 comprises 13 residues. V was shortened by 0 bases and J by 9 bases, with 12 bases between the two germline ends. Germline V CDR1 and CDR2: LNHDA, SQIVND (reference sequence). The chain's CDR3 is CASSIDRTVGQYF. CDR3 nucleotides: TGTGCCAGTAGTATAGATCGTACCGTAGGGCAGTACTTC.

The chain recombines TRBV18 with TRBJ2-1; TRBD1 is a possible D gene (5 bases). The CDR3 contains 16 residues. Germline-derived CDR1 and CDR2 are KGHSH and LQKENI. V was pared by 2 bases and J by 3 bases, with 14 bases between. CDR3 loop: CASSPVMGRLYNEQFF. The CDR3 DNA reads TGTGCCAGCTCACCAGTGATGGGGCGCCTCTACAATGAGCAGTTCTTC.

The chain is built from TRBV7-9 and TRBJ1-2; 7 bases agree with TRBD1. Germline V gene sequence: CDR1 SEHNR, CDR2 FQNEAQ (reference sequence). There are 19 residues in the CDR3. With V trimmed by 1 base and J by 3 bases, 17 bases remained unmatched. The CDR3, as DNA: TGTGCCAGCAGCTTAGTGGTTTTGGGCAGGGGGAAGGGTGACTATGGCTACACCTTC. Translated: CASSLVVLGRGKGDYGYTF.

This clone has just a few counts. The chain uses TRBV9 and TRBJ1-1, with TRBD1 matching 8 bases. This CDR3 has 13 amino acids. V lost 5 bases, J lost 1 base, and 1 base stayed unmatched. Per the germline V gene, CDR1 is SGDLS and CDR2 is YYNGEE. CDR3 protein: CASRGTGNTEAFF. The CDR3 DNA follows: TGTGCCAGCAGAGGGACAGGGAACACTGAAGCTTTCTTT.

The chain combines TRBV9 with TRBJ2-1; tentative D call: TRBD1 (5 bases). This CDR3 is built from 14 residues. CDR1 and CDR2 from the germline V gene are SGDLS and YYNGEE. V lost 4 bases to trimming and J lost 3 bases, with 11 bases between them. DNA for the CDR3: TGTGCCAGCAGCCCAGAGGACATCTACAATGAGCAGTTCTTC. This sequence encodes CASSPEDIYNEQFF.

The chain is built from TRBV28 and TRBJ2-5, with 9 positions matching TRBD2. Gene TRBJ2-7 matches the end of the DNA better, so the J call may be wrong. CDR1 and CDR2 (germline): MDHEN, SYDVKM. The CDR3 consists of 14 residues. The CDR3 region is CASSKGLAPYEQYF. The CDR3 bases are TGTGCCAGCAGTAAGGGACTAGCTCCCTACGAGCAGTACTTC.

This clone has only one observation. The chain uses TRBV4-3 and TRBJ2-7; D is ambiguous. V lost 0 bases and J 7 bases, leaving 16 bases between the germline ends. Germline CDR1 and CDR2: LGHNA and YSLEER. The CDR3 contains 15 residues. As DNA, the CDR3 is TGCGCCAGCAGCCAAGAGAGTGGGTCTAGTTATGAGCAGTACTTC. It translates to CASSQESGSSYEQYF.

V is TRBV7-8 and J is TRBJ1-5; unclear D gene. This CDR3 contains 16 residues. Trimming pared 5 bases from V and 0 bases from J, leaving 14 bases between. Germline CDR1 reads SGHVS; CDR2 reads FQNEAQ. The CDR3 DNA sequence: TGTGCCAGCAGCGCCCCGGCGGGTTATAGCAATCAGCCCCAGCATTTT. Amino acids: CASSAPAGYSNQPQHF.

CDR3 protein: CASSASGRGLTDTQYF. CDR3 coding DNA: TGTGCCAGCAGCGCAAGCGGGAGGGGGCTCACAGATACGCAGTATTTT. The gene calls are TRBV7-6 and TRBJ2-3; 10 bases agree with TRBD2. Looked up from germline, CDR1 is SGHVS and CDR2 is FNYEAQ. This CDR3 has 16 amino acids. V lost 5 bases, J lost 2 bases, and 7 bases stayed unmatched. Combining the CDR3 with reference TRBV7-6 and TRBJ2-3 gives the whole variable domain GAGVSQSPRYKVTKRGQDVALRCDPISGHVSLYWYRQALGQGPEFLTYFNYEAQQDKSGLPNDRFSAERPEGSISTLTIQRTEQRDSAMYRCASSASGRGLTDTQYFGPGTRLTVL.

This chain uses TRBV10-3 with TRBJ2-2, with 10 bases identical to TRBD2. The ends lost 5 bases at V and 3 bases at J; junction bases unmatched: 12. Germline V gives CDR1 ENHRY, CDR2 SYGVKD. There are 18 residues in the CDR3. CDR3 sequence (DNA): TGTGCCATCAGTCGGACTAGCGGTCGAACGGCGGACACCGGGGAGCTGTTTTTT. This sequence encodes CAISRTSGRTADTGELFF.

V usage is TRBV4-3 and J usage is TRBJ2-5; the D gene is possibly TRBD1 (6 bases). The germline V and J ends were trimmed by 1 base and 5 bases, with 14 bases remaining between them. Germline assignment: CDR1 LGHNA and CDR2 YSLEER. The CDR3 length is 15 residues. In nucleotides, the CDR3 is TGCGCCAGCAGCCAAGCCGCAACAGGGAGTGAGACCCAGTACTTC. Translation: CASSQAATGSETQYF.

This chain joins TRBV4-3 and TRBJ2-7; 10 bases fit TRBD2. With V trimmed by 4 bases and J by 3 bases, 15 bases remained unmatched. CDR1 is LGHNA, CDR2 YSLEER, per germline. This CDR3 is built from 18 residues. For the CDR3, the DNA is TGCGCCAGCAGCCCGGGGGCTAGCGGGAGCGCCGGGATCTACGAGCAGTACTTC. Translation gives CASSPGASGSAGIYEQYF.

The CDR3 region is CASSVPSGGGRTNTGELFF. The CDR3 DNA reads TGTGCCAGCAGCGTCCCCTCAGGGGGCGGGAGGACGAACACCGGGGAGCTGTTTTTT. The chain combines TRBV9 with TRBJ2-2; D possibly uses TRBD1 or TRBD2 (8 bases each). The CDR3 spans 19 residues. The germline V and J ends were trimmed by 2 bases and 0 bases, with 20 bases remaining between them. The germline CDR1 and CDR2 sequences are SGDLS and YYNGEE.

The CDR3: CASSHKRDRADEQYF. The CDR3 nucleotides read TGTGCCAGCAGCCACAAACGGGACAGGGCGGACGAGCAGTACTTC. This chain links TRBV7-9 with TRBJ2-7, with 9 bases fitting TRBD1. Germline CDR1 and CDR2: SEHNR and FQNEAQ (reference sequence). Losses at the gene ends were 5 bases for V and 5 bases for J; bases not matched to a gene: 10. The CDR3 loop spans 15 amino acids.

The chain joins TRBV13 to TRBJ2-7; the match to TRBD2 covers 16 bases. The CDR3 spans 19 residues. Germline CDR1 and CDR2: PRHDT and FYEKMQ (reference sequence). The trim removed 0 bases at V and 2 bases at J, leaving 7 bases unmatched. CDR3 sequence (DNA): TGTGCCAGCAGCTTAGGAGGTAGGGGACTAGCGGGAGGGACCTACGAGCAGTACTTC. This translates into CASSLGGRGLAGGTYEQYF.

The chain is built from TRBV27 and TRBJ2-5; 13 nucleotides agree with TRBD2. This CDR3 is 15 amino acids long. In germline, CDR1 is MNHEY, CDR2 SMNVEV (reference sequence). The V and J ends lost 5 bases and 1 base, in that order; junction bases with no gene match: 1. The CDR3 spells CASSGLAGAQETQYF. In DNA, the CDR3 is TGTGCCAGCAGTGGACTAGCGGGAGCCCAAGAGACCCAGTACTTC.

The sample holds one count of this clone. This sequence joins TRBV30 and TRBJ1-1; tentatively, D is TRBD1 (5 bases). There are 15 residues in the CDR3. V was trimmed by 2 bases and J by 4 bases, leaving 17 bases between them. Germline V gene sequence: CDR1 GTSNPN, CDR2 SVGIG (reference sequence). The DNA for the CDR3 is TGTGCCTGGAGTCTCCCCGGGGGGGGAAGCACTGAAGCTTTCTTT. The encoded protein is CAWSLPGGGSTEAFF.

This clone has just a few counts. The chain links TRBV14 to TRBJ2-7; possibly TRBD2 for D (6 bases). V was shortened by 1 base and J by 3 bases, with 16 bases between the two germline ends. Germline CDR1 SGHDN, CDR2 FVKESK. There are 16 residues in the CDR3. The CDR3 here is CASSQVGLASYYEQYF. Here the CDR3 DNA reads TGTGCCAGCAGCCAAGTGGGGCTAGCGAGCTACTACGAGCAGTACTTC.

The chain combines TRBV4-3 with TRBJ2-5; maybe TRBD1 (6 bases). This CDR3 is built from 17 residues. Between the trimmed V and J ends, which lost 2 bases and 0 bases, there was a span of 16 bases. Germline CDR1 LGHNA, CDR2 YSLEER. DNA for the CDR3: TGCGCCAGCAGCCAAAGCTCGGGACACCGGTACCAAGAGACCCAGTACTTC. Its translation: CASSQSSGHRYQETQYF.